The next 30 T cell receptor beta chains were all read from a single sample in a study of cytomegalovirus exposure and HLA in healthy donors. Primers included in the PCR were 60 Vbeta and 13 Jbeta primers. TCRdb's copy holds only in-frame clones and misses some; the assay was immunoSEQ multiplex PCR. The sample has about 160,000 clones; roughly four fifths are singletons. Material for sequencing was PBMCs. The source is a middle-aged man in good health and CMV-seronegative.

This clone was detected only a few times. This chain uses TRBV23-1 with TRBJ2-2; TRBD2 matches 15 bases. TRBV23-1 qualifies as an ORF whose function is uncertain. The CDR3 sequence is 15 residues long. J lost 7 bases, V lost 8 bases, and 5 bases had no gene match. The CDR3 DNA reads TGCGCCAGCGCGGGACTAGCGGGAGGCGGCGGGGAGCTGTTTTTT. Its translation: CASAGLAGGGGELFF.

This clone appeared once. The V gene is TRBV6-6, the J gene TRBJ1-6, with D unclear. Germline CDR1 is MNHNY and CDR2 is SVGAGI (reference sequence). Trimming pared 2 bases from V and 7 bases from J, leaving 3 bases between. CDR3 length: 12 amino acids. CDR3 bases: TGTGCCAGCAGTTACCTGAATTCACCCCTCCACTTT. It is translated as CASSYLNSPLHF.

DNA for the CDR3: TGTGCCAGCAGCTCTCAGCCCCAGCATTTT. It yields the protein CASSSQPQHF. The chain links TRBV28 to TRBJ1-5; no definite D call. CDR3 length equals 10 residues. V was shortened by 6 bases and J by 6 bases, with 3 bases between the two germline ends. Germline V CDR1 and CDR2: MDHEN, SYDVKM.

This clone was detected only a few times. This sequence joins TRBV9 and TRBJ1-2; D uncertain. V was shortened by 1 base and J by 8 bases, with 15 bases between the two germline ends. Looked up from germline, CDR1 is SGDLS and CDR2 is YYNGEE. The CDR3 loop spans 14 amino acids. The CDR3 DNA follows: TGTGCCAGCAGCGTAACTAACCGCGCGGAAGGCTACACCTTC. Protein: CASSVTNRAEGYTF.

This clone has a handful of counts. V usage is TRBV9 and J usage is TRBJ2-2; maybe TRBD2 (5 bases). Looked up from germline, CDR1 is SGDLS and CDR2 is YYNGEE. The V gene lost 5 bases and the J gene lost 6 bases, with 14 bases spanning the gap. The CDR3 covers 14 residues. The CDR3 DNA is TGTGCCAGCAGTGGATCGACTATACCCGGGGAGCTGTTTTTT. Amino acids: CASSGSTIPGELFF.

V gene TRBV5-6 combines with J gene TRBJ2-5; no definite D call. CDR3 length: 13 residues. The V gene lost 4 bases and the J gene lost 4 bases, with 11 bases spanning the gap. In germline, CDR1 is SGHDT, CDR2 YYEEEE. In DNA, the CDR3 is TGTGCCAGCAGCGCAGACACCGCAGAGACCCAGTACTTC. This codes for CASSADTAETQYF.

This chain links TRBV6-5 with TRBJ1-2; TRBD1 is a possible D gene (5 bases). In germline, CDR1 is MNHEY, CDR2 SVGAGI. The CDR3 extends over 14 amino acids. V lost 5 bases and J 4 bases, leaving 14 bases between the germline ends. CDR3 DNA sequence: TGTGCCAGCAGTGAAGGCGGGACGGCCTATGGCTACACCTTC. Translation gives CASSEGGTAYGYTF.

The rearrangement uses TRBV7-9 and TRBJ2-1; 12 bases fit TRBD2. Germline CDR1 and CDR2: SEHNR and FQNEAQ (reference sequence). V lost 1 base and J lost 1; bases outside the gene matches: 2. The CDR3 is made up of 17 amino acids. The CDR3 bases are TGTGCCAGCAGCTTAGTTACTAGCGGGAGGTCCTACAATGAGCAGTTCTTC. It is translated as CASSLVTSGRSYNEQFF.

The chain recombines TRBV7-9 with TRBJ1-3; 7 bases match TRBD1. CDR1 is SEHNR and CDR2 is FQNEAQ in the germline V gene (reference sequence). With 6 bases clipped from V and 0 bases from J, the junction kept 5 bases outside the gene matches. CDR3 length: 15 residues. Here the CDR3 DNA reads TGTGCCAGCAGATTAACAGGGGCCTCTGGAAACACCATATATTTT. The encoded protein is CASRLTGASGNTIYF.

V usage is TRBV7-9 and J usage is TRBJ2-1; perhaps TRBD1 as D (5 bases). Germline values: CDR1 SEHNR, CDR2 FQNEAQ (reference sequence). CDR3 length equals 13 residues. V was cut by 3 bases and J by 7 bases, with 10 bases left in between. DNA of the CDR3: TGTGCCAGCAGCTTCCAGGGTGGGAATGAGCAGTTCTTC. This sequence encodes CASSFQGGNEQFF. The full variable domain, with the rest looked up from reference TRBV7-9 and TRBJ2-1, is DTGVSQNPRHKITKRGQNVTFRCDPISEHNRLYWYRQTLGQGPEFLTYFQNEAQLEKSRLLSDRFSAERPKGSFSTLEIQRTEQGDSAMYLCASSFQGGNEQFFGPGTRLTVL.

This chain links TRBV27 with TRBJ2-2; no firm D call. Trimming removed 6 bases at V and 3 bases at J, with 5 bases between. CDR3 length: 12 residues. Germline CDR1 reads MNHEY; CDR2 reads SMNVEV (reference sequence). CDR3 sequence reads: CASSLYTGELFF. The CDR3 DNA is TGTGCCAGCAGCCTATACACCGGGGAGCTGTTTTTT.

The chain carries TRBV2 and TRBJ2-7, with TRBD2 identical over 8 bases. This CDR3 region has 13 residues. Germline-derived CDR1 and CDR2 are SNHLY and FYNNEI. V was pared by 8 bases and J by 4 bases, with 7 bases of the junction left unmatched. CDR3 residues: CASGQGLGYEQYF. CDR3 nucleotides: TGTGCCAGCGGGCAGGGACTAGGGTACGAGCAGTACTTC. The whole variable domain, remainder taken from reference TRBV2 and TRBJ2-7, is EPEVTQTPSHQVTQMGQEVILRCVPISNHLYFYWYRQILGQKVEFLVSFYNNEISEKSEIFDDQFSVERPDGSNFTLKIRSTKLEDSAMYFCASGQGLGYEQYFGPGTRLTVT.

This chain links TRBV7-2 with TRBJ1-1; D is unresolved. The germline V gene has CDR1 SGHTA and CDR2 FQGNSA. Trimming stripped 3 bases from V and 10 bases from J, with 12 bases between. The CDR3 covers 12 residues. CDR3 sequence: CASSFQAVSAFF. CDR3 coding DNA: TGTGCCAGCAGCTTTCAAGCGGTGTCAGCTTTCTTT.

J is TRBJ2-1 and V is TRBV15; D possibly corresponds to TRBD1 (6 bases). Trimming took 6 bases from V and 2 from J, leaving 17 bases between them. The CDR3 is 16 residues long. CDR1 and CDR2 (germline): LNHNV, YYDKDF (reference sequence). The CDR3 bases are TGTGCCACCAGTGCCGGGTCCTCAGGGGCCTACAATGAGCAGTTCTTC. This gives the protein CATSAGSSGAYNEQFF.

The V gene is TRBV30, the J gene TRBJ2-3; perhaps TRBD2 as D (6 bases). The CDR3 extends over 14 amino acids. Germline loops: CDR1 GTSNPN, CDR2 SVGIG (reference sequence). V was clipped by 2 bases and J by 3 bases, with 12 bases between them. The CDR3 here is CAWSFGSGTDTQYF. The CDR3, as DNA: TGTGCCTGGAGTTTCGGGAGTGGTACAGATACGCAGTATTTT.

This clone was recorded only once. The chain is built from TRBV19 and TRBJ1-1; D is possibly TRBD1 (5 bases). The V gene's germline CDR1 is LNHDA and CDR2 SQIVND (reference sequence). The V and J ends lost 1 base and 10 bases respectively, with 10 bases between them. The CDR3 loop spans 12 amino acids. CDR3 sequence: CASSIVGGGAFF. In DNA, the CDR3 is TGTGCCAGTAGTATAGTTGGGGGGGGAGCTTTCTTT. Full variable domain (rest looked up from reference TRBV19 and TRBJ1-1): DGGITQSPKYLFRKEGQNVTLSCEQNLNHDAMYWYRQDPGQGLRLIYYSQIVNDFQKGDIAEGYSVSREKKESFPLTVTSAQKNPTAFYLCASSIVGGGAFFGQGTRLTVV.

This clone was found a few times. This sequence joins TRBV21-1 and TRBJ2-7; the DNA was not used to check the table's D call, TRBD2. TRBV21-1 is termed a pseudogene. This CDR3 has 14 residues. CDR3 bases: TGTGCCAGCAGGGGGGCGGGAGAAAGGCACGAGCAGTACGTC. Its protein is CASRGAGERHEQYV.

V gene TRBV6-1 combines with J gene TRBJ2-3, with D possibly matching TRBD1 (6 bases). Germline V gene lookup returns CDR1 MNHNS and CDR2 SASEGT. V was trimmed by 10 bases and J by 0 bases, leaving 11 bases between them. This CDR3 is 13 amino acids long. CDR3 residues: CATTGSSTDTQYF. CDR3 nucleotide sequence: TGTGCCACCACAGGGTCAAGCACAGATACGCAGTATTTT.

This clone was picked up one time. The chain uses TRBV5-1 and TRBJ2-1, with 9 bases matching TRBD2. The CDR3 covers 16 residues. Trimming cost V 4 bases and J 8 bases; bases outside gene matches: 13. CDR1 is SGHRS and CDR2 is YFSETQ in the germline V gene. DNA for the CDR3: TGCGCCAGCAGCCCCCCCCTAGCGGGATCCCACGATGAGCAGTTCTTC. Translated, it gives CASSPPLAGSHDEQFF.

V gene TRBV27 combines with J gene TRBJ2-7, with 10 bases that match TRBD2. Germline trimming cut 4 bases from V and 6 bases from J; bases unmatched to any gene: 9. CDR3 size: 15 residues. Germline CDR1 MNHEY, CDR2 SMNVEV (reference sequence). The CDR3 DNA reads TGTGCCAGCAGTTCAACCGGACTAGCGGCTACCGAGCAGTACTTC. Translating gives CASSSTGLAATEQYF.

J is TRBJ2-2 and V is TRBV5-1; 7 positions match TRBD1. Germline trimming cut 4 bases from V and 5 bases from J; bases unmatched to any gene: 11. CDR1 is SGHRS and CDR2 is YFSETQ in the germline V gene. The CDR3 consists of 16 residues. The CDR3: CASSPRWGRGTGELFF. CDR3 sequence (DNA): TGCGCCAGCAGCCCCCGGTGGGGCAGGGGGACCGGGGAGCTGTTTTTT.

This clone was detected a few times. The rearrangement uses TRBV2 and TRBJ2-1; 10 bases are shared with TRBD2. The CDR3 spans 17 residues. The V and J ends lost 2 bases and 4 bases, in that order; junction bases with no gene match: 8. Germline V gene lookup returns CDR1 SNHLY and CDR2 FYNNEI. The CDR3: CASSESPGLARYNEQFF. CDR3 nucleotides: TGTGCCAGCAGTGAATCGCCGGGACTAGCGAGATACAATGAGCAGTTCTTC.

This clone occurred once. This chain uses TRBV19 with TRBJ1-1; tentatively, D is TRBD1 (6 bases). The CDR3 has 12 residues. Germline loops: CDR1 LNHDA, CDR2 SQIVND (reference sequence). The germline V and J ends were trimmed by 6 bases and 11 bases, with 16 bases remaining between them. CDR3 loop: CASRQPQGEAFF. In DNA, the CDR3 is TGTGCCAGTAGGCAGCCACAGGGTGAGGCTTTCTTT. The full variable domain, its missing parts supplied by reference TRBV19 and TRBJ1-1, is DGGITQSPKYLFRKEGQNVTLSCEQNLNHDAMYWYRQDPGQGLRLIYYSQIVNDFQKGDIAEGYSVSREKKESFPLTVTSAQKNPTAFYLCASRQPQGEAFFGQGTRLTVV.

This clone was detected a few times. This sequence joins TRBV25-1 and TRBJ1-2; tentative D call: TRBD1 (5 bases). Germline CDR1 reads MGHDK; CDR2 reads SYGVNS. V was cut by 9 bases and J by 5 bases, with 10 bases left in between. The CDR3 has 11 amino acids. The CDR3 region is CASSGGYGYTF. Here the CDR3 DNA reads TGTGCCAGTTCGGGGGGATATGGCTACACCTTC.

The chain has TRBV5-1 and TRBJ1-2; 8 bases are a match to TRBD1. The germline gives CDR1 SGHRS, CDR2 YFSETQ. Trimming removed 5 bases from V and 2 bases from J; junction bases left unmatched: 11. The CDR3 length is 16 residues. In DNA, the CDR3 is TGCGCCAGCAGACGTGATACGGGACAGGCCAACTATGGCTACACCTTC. Its translation: CASRRDTGQANYGYTF. Supplemented by reference TRBV5-1 and TRBJ1-2, the full variable domain reads KAGVTQTPRYLIKTRGQQVTLSCSPISGHRSVSWYQQTPGQGLQFLFEYFSETQRNKGNFPGRFSGRQFSNSRSEMNVSTLELGDSALYLCASRRDTGQANYGYTFGSGTRLTVV.

In its sample, this clone was seen a few times. The chain recombines TRBV5-1 with TRBJ1-1; possible D gene TRBD1, 5 bases. CDR3 length equals 15 residues. Germline assignment: CDR1 SGHRS and CDR2 YFSETQ. V lost 0 bases, J lost 3 bases, and 12 bases lay in between. CDR3 amino acids: CASSLARGGYTEAFF. CDR3 nucleotide sequence: TGCGCCAGCAGCTTGGCCCGGGGGGGGTACACTGAAGCTTTCTTT.

The genes are TRBV29-1 and TRBJ1-5; D gene unclear. The CDR3 loop spans 12 amino acids. The germline V and J ends were trimmed by 6 bases and 7 bases, with 13 bases remaining between them. Germline CDR1 is SQVTM and CDR2 is ANQGSEA. The CDR3 loop is CSVGTAGQPQHF. The CDR3 DNA sequence: TGCAGCGTAGGAACAGCGGGCCAGCCCCAGCATTTT.

This clone occurred once. CDR3 coding DNA: TGTGCCAGCAGTATAGCGCCCGAGCAGTACTTC. Translation gives CASSIAPEQYF. This rearrangement joins TRBV28 to TRBJ2-7; possible D gene TRBD2, 5 bases. The CDR3 contains 11 residues. CDR1 is MDHEN and CDR2 is SYDVKM in the germline V gene. With 5 bases removed from V and 6 bases from J, the gap between germline ends came to 8 bases. Using reference TRBV28 and TRBJ2-7 for the parts outside the CDR3, the full variable domain is DVKVTQSSRYLVKRTGEKVFLECVQDMDHENMFWYRQDPGLGLRLIYFSYDVKMKEKGDIPEGYSVSREKKERFSLILESASTNQTSMYLCASSIAPEQYFGPGTRLTVT.

Regarding this clone: At one boundary the junction diverges from the germline segment, which might be a read error. Other DNA sequences in the sample encode the same CDR3. The CDR3 loop reads CASIPSFRSNQPQHF. The CDR3 DNA reads TGCGCCAGCATCCCTTCGTTCCGGAGCAACCAGCCCCAGCATTTT. V is TRBV23-1 and J is TRBJ1-5; D call uncertain. TRBV23-1 has ORF status, its function being uncertain. The CDR3 length is 15 residues.

The chain recombines TRBV5-6 with TRBJ1-2; a possible D gene is TRBD1 (6 bases). CDR3 length equals 14 residues. V shed 5 bases and J shed 11 bases, with 22 bases lying between them. Germline CDR1 is SGHDT and CDR2 is YYEEEE. DNA of the CDR3: TGTGCCAGCAGTACAGCGGGGGGGCCCAAGGGATACACCTTC. This sequence encodes CASSTAGGPKGYTF.